A selection of T cell receptor beta chains follows, all from one sample in a study of blood T cell repertoires in COVID-19. Assay: immunoSEQ multiplex PCR; the TCRdb copy retains only in-frame clones and omits some. The table has roughly 180,000 clones, roughly 85% seen once. Sequencing was carried out using peripheral blood. The receptors originated from a woman aged 80 or over with active or convalescent COVID-19. The CDR3 runs from the conserved cysteine through the conserved F or W. The D gene is left open where the match is weak. Rows may omit the clone size; those that give it use once, few, many or a size class.

d_call	v_call	j_call	clone_size	cdr3_aa	cdr3_nt
-	TRBV2	TRBJ2-1	-	CASSERQEGEQFF	TGTGCCAGCAGTGAGAGACAAGAAGGTGAGCAGTTCTTC
TRBD1	TRBV5-4	TRBJ2-6	-	CASRPLDRGRGANVLTF	TGTGCCAGCAGACCATTGGACAGGGGGCGTGGGGCCAACGTCCTGACTTTC
-	TRBV21-1	TRBJ1-1	-	CASSLGLPAGRFF	TGTGCCAGCAGCCTCGGACTCCCGGCGGGGCGGTTCTTT
-	TRBV7-9	TRBJ1-6	few	CASSLELVYSPLHF	TGTGCCAGCAGCTTAGAATTAGTGTATTCACCCCTCCACTTT
TRBD1	TRBV9	TRBJ2-2	-	CASSPRQGNTGELFF	TGTGCCAGCAGCCCCCGACAGGGCAACACCGGGGAGCTGTTTTTT
TRBD2	TRBV7-7	TRBJ2-5	once	CASSLVPSGLQETQYF	TGTGCCAGCAGCTTAGTGCCTAGCGGGTTACAAGAGACCCAGTACTTC
-	TRBV6-5	TRBJ2-2	-	CACRAYTGELFF	TGTGCCTGCAGGGCTTACACCGGGGAGCTGTTTTTT
-	TRBV6-5	TRBJ1-2	-	CASSPDGQAGYGYTF	TGTGCCAGCAGTCCCGATGGGCAGGCTGGGTATGGCTACACCTTC
TRBD1	TRBV5-3	TRBJ1-5	-	CARLTGSNQPQHF	TGTGCCAGGTTGACAGGGAGCAATCAGCCCCAGCATTTT
TRBD1	TRBV20-1	TRBJ1-1	-	CSASADRGTEAFF	TGCAGTGCTAGTGCGGACAGGGGTACTGAAGCTTTCTTT
-	TRBV2	TRBJ2-7	-	CASRDYHEQYF	TGTGCCAGCAGGGACTACCACGAGCAGTACTTC
-	TRBV7-9	TRBJ2-3	-	CASSLDSFAGSTDTQYF	TGTGCCAGCAGCTTAGATTCGTTCGCGGGAAGCACAGATACGCAGTATTTT
TRBD1	TRBV6-5	TRBJ2-5	-	CASSYLGGGETQYF	TGTGCCAGCAGTTATCTAGGGGGCGGTGAGACCCAGTACTTC
TRBD2	TRBV7-2	TRBJ2-1	-	CASSLEAGGNEQFF	TGTGCCAGCAGCTTAGAGGCGGGGGGTAATGAGCAGTTCTTC
TRBD2	TRBV24-1	TRBJ2-1	once	CATSDPGTSGYNEQFF	TGTGCCACCAGTGATCCCGGGACTAGCGGATACAATGAGCAGTTCTTC
TRBD1	TRBV23-1	TRBJ1-3	-	CASSQSRSGTGSGNTIYF	TGCGCCAGCAGTCAATCGAGATCCGGGACAGGGTCTGGAAACACCATATATTTT
TRBD1	TRBV7-9	TRBJ1-1	-	CASSRGQGHEAFF	TGTGCCAGCAGCAGGGGACAGGGCCATGAAGCTTTCTTT
-	TRBV28	TRBJ1-4	-	CASRIPGFATNEKLFF	TGTGCCAGCAGGATACCCGGGTTCGCAACTAATGAAAAACTGTTTTTT
TRBD1	TRBV30	TRBJ1-1	-	CAWSPKEGQGTNTEAFF	TGTGCCTGGAGCCCGAAAGAGGGACAGGGGACGAACACTGAAGCTTTCTTT
TRBD2	TRBV24-1	TRBJ2-1	-	CATSDGRTDEQFF	TGTGCCACCAGTGACGGGAGGACCGATGAGCAGTTCTTC
TRBD1	TRBV19	TRBJ1-2	-	CASSTTGGGGYTF	TGTGCCAGTAGTACCACAGGGGGCGGAGGCTACACCTTC
TRBD1	TRBV6-5	TRBJ1-3	-	CASSYSNRGLGNTIYF	TGTGCCAGCAGTTACTCGAATAGGGGGCTCGGAAACACCATATATTTT
-	TRBV5-1	TRBJ2-1	-	CASSLRDAGLLYNEQFF	TGCGCCAGCAGCTTACGTGACGCAGGGCTCCTCTACAATGAGCAGTTCTTC
-	TRBV28	TRBJ1-5	-	CASSFGRVQPQHF	TGTGCCAGCAGTTTCGGCAGGGTTCAGCCCCAGCATTTT
-	TRBV5-1	TRBJ1-5	-	CASSSQGLGNQPQHF	TGCGCCAGCAGCTCCCAGGGTTTAGGCAATCAGCCCCAGCATTTT
-	TRBV28	TRBJ1-1	-	CASREGLRSSTEAFF	TGTGCCAGCAGGGAGGGGCTCCGAAGTAGCACTGAAGCTTTCTTT
-	TRBV29-1	TRBJ1-1	-	CSVLYSGTEAFF	TGCAGCGTTTTATATTCCGGCACTGAAGCTTTCTTT
TRBD1	TRBV5-6	TRBJ1-5	few	CASSLRPTGYSNQPQHF	TGTGCCAGCAGCCTACGGCCGACAGGGTATAGCAATCAGCCCCAGCATTTT
TRBD2	TRBV15	TRBJ2-7	-	CATSFSLAGNYEQYF	TGTGCCACCAGCTTCTCTCTAGCGGGGAACTACGAGCAGTACTTC
-	TRBV5-1	TRBJ2-3	few	CASSSGQTSTDTQYF	TGCGCCAGCAGCTCAGGACAAACTAGCACAGATACGCAGTATTTT
TRBD1	TRBV28	TRBJ2-2	few	CASRLTGGSGELFF	TGTGCCAGCAGACTTACAGGGGGCTCCGGGGAGCTGTTTTTT
TRBD1	TRBV29-1	TRBJ1-2	-	CSSGRQGAGNGYTF	TGCAGCTCTGGGAGACAGGGGGCCGGGAATGGCTACACCTTC
-	TRBV11-3	TRBJ1-1	-	CASSPGGESHTEAFF	TGTGCCAGCAGCCCGGGGGGGGAGAGCCACACTGAAGCTTTCTTT
TRBD1	TRBV7-3	TRBJ1-3	-	CASSSTGGLGNTIYF	TGTGCCAGCAGCTCCACAGGGGGCCTTGGAAACACCATATATTTT
-	TRBV5-1	TRBJ2-1	-	CASSLEPSDFEQFF	TGCGCCAGCAGCTTGGAGCCTAGCGACTTTGAGCAGTTCTTC
TRBD2	TRBV9	TRBJ2-7	once	CASSVDLGLAGEQYF	TGTGCCAGCAGCGTTGACCTTGGACTAGCGGGCGAGCAGTACTTC
TRBD1	TRBV19	TRBJ2-5	-	CASSIYGQGRETQYF	TGTGCCAGTAGTATTTATGGACAGGGCCGAGAGACCCAGTACTTC
-	TRBV7-8	TRBJ1-2	-	CASSQNRELNYGYTF	TGTGCCAGCAGTCAAAACAGAGAGCTTAACTATGGCTACACCTTC
-	TRBV18	TRBJ2-7	-	CASSQQAQAYEQYF	TGTGCCAGCTCGCAGCAGGCACAGGCCTACGAGCAGTACTTC
-	TRBV5-1	TRBJ2-1	-	CASSPVDVAYNEQFF	TGCGCCAGCAGCCCCGTTGATGTAGCCTACAATGAGCAGTTCTTC
TRBD1	TRBV6-1	TRBJ2-5	-	CASSGGTGTPQETQYF	TGTGCCAGCAGTGGGGGGACAGGGACACCTCAAGAGACCCAGTACTTC
TRBD2	TRBV5-4	TRBJ2-5	-	CASSGAGVTQETQYF	TGTGCCAGCAGCGGAGCGGGAGTGACTCAGGAGACCCAGTACTTC
-	TRBV21-1	TRBJ2-7	-	CASSKGRGDRGDEQYF	TGTGCCAGCAGCAAAGGCCGCGGGGACAGGGGAGACGAGCAGTACTTC
TRBD2	TRBV27	TRBJ2-7	-	CASSPTRGRAYEQYF	TGTGCCAGCAGTCCGACTCGCGGGAGGGCCTACGAGCAGTACTTC
-	TRBV20-1	TRBJ1-5	-	CSASGRGNQPQHF	TGCAGTGCTAGTGGGCGCGGGAATCAGCCCCAGCATTTT
-	TRBV7-9	TRBJ2-1	-	CASSPREPGSYNEQFF	TGTGCCAGCAGCCCCCGGGAGCCGGGGTCCTACAATGAGCAGTTCTTC
TRBD1	TRBV19	TRBJ1-4	-	CASSRRQGTREKLFF	TGTGCCAGTAGTCGAAGACAGGGGACCCGTGAAAAACTGTTTTTT
TRBD1	TRBV2	TRBJ1-5	-	CASSDRGLYSNQPQHF	TGTGCCAGCAGCGACAGGGGCCTATATAGCAATCAGCCCCAGCATTTT
TRBD1	TRBV29-1	TRBJ1-2	few	CSVVGQGAWGYTF	TGCAGCGTTGTGGGGCAGGGGGCCTGGGGCTACACCTTC
-	TRBV6-1	TRBJ1-2	few	CASSEAGGRGYGYTF	TGTGCCAGCAGTGAAGCTGGTGGTAGGGGCTATGGCTACACCTTC
TRBD2	TRBV19	TRBJ2-1	-	CASSTQASGGNEQFF	TGTGCCAGTAGTACTCAAGCTAGCGGGGGGAATGAGCAGTTCTTC
-	TRBV19	TRBJ2-5	-	CASSIPTSGGETQYF	TGTGCCAGTAGTATACCTACTAGTGGTGGGGAGACCCAGTACTTC
-	TRBV2	TRBJ2-7	-	CAIPASRNPSYEQYF	TGTGCCATCCCGGCCTCTAGGAACCCCTCCTACGAGCAGTACTTC
-	TRBV28	TRBJ1-1	-	CASSVGAPEAFF	TGTGCCAGCAGTGTGGGGGCTCCTGAAGCTTTCTTT
TRBD2	TRBV2	TRBJ2-1	-	CASRGGGRQYNEQFF	TGTGCCAGCAGGGGCGGCGGGAGGCAGTACAATGAGCAGTTCTTC
-	TRBV4-1	TRBJ1-5	few	CASSQGPSGNIQPQHF	TGCGCCAGCAGCCAAGGGCCCTCGGGGAATATTCAGCCCCAGCATTTT
TRBD2	TRBV12-5	TRBJ2-1	-	CASGLPTSGRVYNEQFF	TGTGCTAGTGGTTTGCCGACTAGCGGGAGAGTTTACAATGAGCAGTTCTTC
-	TRBV5-4	TRBJ2-7	-	CASSLTGSNDEQYF	TGTGCCAGCAGCTTGACAGGGAGCAACGACGAGCAGTACTTC
-	TRBV5-8	TRBJ2-7	-	CASSRSGLANYEQYF	TGTGCCAGCAGCAGATCGGGACTCGCAAACTACGAGCAGTACTTC